This TCR beta chain was profiled in a study of graft-versus-host responses after intestinal transplantation. Overall study context: Recipients across the board were started on anti-thymocyte globulin induction, then kept on tacrolimus and steroids for about 3 years. Study results and caveats: Early after transplant, HvG declines were associated with peak levels of circulating GvH clones. GvH clones were found in recipient marrow; some appeared first in ileum or blood. The presence of high graft-versus-host to host-versus-graft clonal ratios in allografts characterized patients with graft-donor T cell macrochimerism.

Sequenced by immunoSEQ multiplex PCR; TCRdb stores in-frame clones only, minus some. Among 90,000 to 95,000 clones listed, roughly 91% were seen once. CDR1 and CDR2 from the germline V gene are LNHDA and SQIVND (reference sequence). V lost 3 bases and J lost 1, with 10 bases in between. CDR3 length equals 14 residues. A word on this clone: The antigen is undetermined.

The J gene is TRBJ2-7, the V gene TRBV19; a weak D match, TRBD2 (6 bases). Here the sequenced sample was unstimulated CD8+ T cells sorted from spleen or lymph node cells, taken before intestinal transplant. The clonotype comes from a human donor who received an intestinal transplant. CDR3 in DNA: TGTGCCAGTAGTATGCTGGAGGGGTCCTACGAGCAGTACTTC. The encoded protein is CASSMLEGSYEQYF.